The subject of this entry is one T cell receptor beta chain. The target antigen is unknown. The V and J ends lost 5 bases and 6 bases respectively, with 18 bases between them. CDR3 length equals 15 residues. Germline V gives CDR1 SNHLY, CDR2 FYNNEI. These data belong to a study of T cells after yellow fever vaccination. Study-level results: Reappearance after the booster was observed for most primary-vaccination clones (roughly 97% CD4, approximately 90% CD8). Abundant clonotypes from the bulk population could get into FACS-sorted repertoires as contaminants. Faster peaking, at day 5 versus 15, marked a secondary response that was weaker.

For TCR, cDNA came from 5'RACE template switching, which added a universal primer site and UMIs. TCRdb processed the 5' RACE reads anew with MiXCR; each CDR3 protein has one entry. The sample contains 150,000 to 200,000 distinct CDR3 sequences, roughly 9.6% of which appear only once. The receptor's source is a man aged 18 to 29 who received the YFV17D yellow fever vaccine. This chain joins TRBV2 and TRBJ2-3, with D tentatively TRBD1 (6 bases). Sequencing used CD8+ T cells sorted from PBMCs, obtained 15 days after the yellow fever booster vaccination. CDR3 in amino acids: CASSFSGVSSDTQYF. The CDR3 DNA reads TGTGCCAGCAGTTTCTCAGGGGTGAGCTCGGATACGCAGTATTTT.